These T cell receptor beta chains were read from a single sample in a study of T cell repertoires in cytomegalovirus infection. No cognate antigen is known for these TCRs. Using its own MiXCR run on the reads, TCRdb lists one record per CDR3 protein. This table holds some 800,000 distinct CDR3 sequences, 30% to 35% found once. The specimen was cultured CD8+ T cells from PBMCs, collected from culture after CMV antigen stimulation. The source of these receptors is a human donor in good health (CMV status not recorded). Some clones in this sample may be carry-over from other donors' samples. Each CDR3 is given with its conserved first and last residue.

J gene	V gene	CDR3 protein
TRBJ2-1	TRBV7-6	CASSLSRGRGGSYNEQFF
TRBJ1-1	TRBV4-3	CASSQDPLTTEAFF
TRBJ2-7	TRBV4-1	CASSQDLPSGGWEQYF
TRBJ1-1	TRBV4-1	CASSQDQRAFFEAFF
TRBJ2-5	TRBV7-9	CASSTIRGLETQYF
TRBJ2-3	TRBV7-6	CVSATPQGSLDTQYF
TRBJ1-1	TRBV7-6	CASSYTGEDTEAFF
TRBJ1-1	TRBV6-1	CASSEHYEAFF
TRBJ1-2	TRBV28	CASSSQGSGYTF
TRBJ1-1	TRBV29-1	CSVNPKRGERNTKAFF
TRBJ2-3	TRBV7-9	CASSFSGSHTDTQYF
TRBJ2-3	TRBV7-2	CASSLGAGWVNAQYF
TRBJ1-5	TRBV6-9	CASGGQGVQPQHF
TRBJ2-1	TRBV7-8	CASSTSGGPSYNEQFF
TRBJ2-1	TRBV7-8	CASSTPQGADYNEQFF
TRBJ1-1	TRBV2	CALGKYTEAFF
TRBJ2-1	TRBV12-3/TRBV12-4	CASRSGSIYSYNEQFF
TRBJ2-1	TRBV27	CASSLTSGGQSSYNEQFF
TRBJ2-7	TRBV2	CASSHGTYEQYF
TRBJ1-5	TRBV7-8	CASGLVEGNQPQHF
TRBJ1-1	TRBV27	CASSSPGTGVAEAFF
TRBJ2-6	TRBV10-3	CAIGVRTVSSGANVLTF
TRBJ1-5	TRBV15	CATSAYRDQPQHF
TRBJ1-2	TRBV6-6	CASSFPGLRDRIGYTF
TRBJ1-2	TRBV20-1	CSAIDRTNYGYTF
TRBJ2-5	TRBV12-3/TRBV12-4	CASSLGQSAQYF
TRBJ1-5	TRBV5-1	CASSLAGVDREGQPQHF
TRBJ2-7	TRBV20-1	CSAPESYEQYF
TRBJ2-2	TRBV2	CASSERTVANTGELFF
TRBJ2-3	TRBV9	CASSAPGALWGATRDAAEDTQYF
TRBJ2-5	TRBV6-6	CASSYSPGNQETQYF
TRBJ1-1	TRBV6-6	CASSYGRPINTEAFF
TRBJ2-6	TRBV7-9	CASSTPRDRNFSGANVLTF
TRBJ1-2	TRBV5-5	CASSPWYSERGYTF
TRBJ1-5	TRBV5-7	CASSSSKDSNQPQHF
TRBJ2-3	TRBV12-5	CAKPGLAGGGAQYF
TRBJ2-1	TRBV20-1	CSARGAGVNEQFF
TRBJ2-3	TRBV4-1	CASSQERGGDTQYF
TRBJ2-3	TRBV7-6	CASSSRRSTDTQYF
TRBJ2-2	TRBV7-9	CASSFVGRNTGELFF
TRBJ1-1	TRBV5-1	CASSWGPGVEAFF
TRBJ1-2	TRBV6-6	CASSYGDFSGDYTF
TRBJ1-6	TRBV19	CASSIGPTASSYNSPLHF
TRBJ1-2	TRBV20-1	CSARPGQGVGGYTF
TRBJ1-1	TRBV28	CASREDRMNTEAFF
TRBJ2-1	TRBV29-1	CSVEDTGLASNEQFF
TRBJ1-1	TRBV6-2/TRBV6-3	CASSYGRQVPPMSFF
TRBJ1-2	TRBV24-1	CATSGGTKGGNYGYTF
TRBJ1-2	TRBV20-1	CSARVRGQEGYTF
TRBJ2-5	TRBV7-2	CASSSVEPGDLQETQYF
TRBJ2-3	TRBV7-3	CASSSPGGTSTDTQYF
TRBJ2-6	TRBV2	CACGIELSGANVLTF
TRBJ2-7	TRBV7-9	CASSWARGPYEQYF
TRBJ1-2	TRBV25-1	CASSDRGSNYGYTF
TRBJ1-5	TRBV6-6	CASSDGFYSNQPQHF
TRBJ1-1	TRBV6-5	CASSYATGGTGEAFF